The clone carrying this T cell receptor (beta chain) has a count of ten or more. This entry is derived from a study of prognosis after radiotherapy for stage I lung cancer. J gave up 6 bases and V 6 bases, and 13 bases lay outside the gene matches. The CDR3 runs to 16 residues. Germline CDR1 and CDR2: MNHNS and SASEGT. Starting from genomic DNA, TCR beta CDR3 was amplified through two-round multiplex PCR. The first PCR round targeted every TRBV and TRBJ gene with specific primers. In TCRdb, the multiplex PCR reads were re-called with MiXCR into one record per CDR3 protein. The table includes about 16,000 distinct CDR3 sequences, roughly 31% detected once.

The TCR was taken from a donor aged 50 or older with non-small cell lung cancer. This sequence joins TRBV6-1 and TRBJ2-1; the match to TRBD2 covers 8 bases. This material consisted of PBMCs, taken before or after stereotactic body radiation therapy (not recorded which). CDR3 DNA sequence: TGTGCCAGCAGCTTCCGGCCAGGAGCGGGAGCCAATGAGCAGTTCTTC. Translation: CASSFRPGAGANEQFF.